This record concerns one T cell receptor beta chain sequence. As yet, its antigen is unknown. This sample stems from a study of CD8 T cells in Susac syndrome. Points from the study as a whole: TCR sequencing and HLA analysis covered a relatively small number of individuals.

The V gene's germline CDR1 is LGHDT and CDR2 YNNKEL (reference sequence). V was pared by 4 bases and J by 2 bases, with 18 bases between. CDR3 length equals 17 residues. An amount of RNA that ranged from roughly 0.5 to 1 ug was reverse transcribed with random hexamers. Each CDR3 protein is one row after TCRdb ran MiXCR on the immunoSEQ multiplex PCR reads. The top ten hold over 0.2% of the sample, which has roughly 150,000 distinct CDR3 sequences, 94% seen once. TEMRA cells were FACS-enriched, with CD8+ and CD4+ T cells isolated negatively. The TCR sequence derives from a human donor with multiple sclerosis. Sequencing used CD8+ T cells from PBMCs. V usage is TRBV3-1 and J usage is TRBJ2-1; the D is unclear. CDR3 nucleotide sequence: TGTGCCAGCAGCCCCAACCCGGCTAAGGAGACCTACAATGAGCAGTTCTTC. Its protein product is CASSPNPAKETYNEQFF.